The 11 T cell receptor beta chains below come from one sample, sequenced in a study of blood T cell repertoires in COVID-19 (dated by TCRdb to 2020 to 2022). Library preparation employed the immunoSEQ multiplex PCR assay. The clones in this table, taken by TCRdb from immuneACCESS, are in-frame only. Not every clone is retained; where verified, under half of the shortfall comes from an unresolved V gene, and the cause of the rest is unknown. For this sample the table gives 300,000 to 500,000 clones, of which approximately 88% were detected only once. The ten most abundant clones make up around 2% of the sample. The material sequenced was PBMCs or T cells enriched from blood (not recorded which). These receptors were collected from a woman aged 35 to 49 with acute COVID-19.

The chain couples TRBV18 to TRBJ1-6, with 7 bases fitting TRBD1. Germline CDR1 is KGHSH and CDR2 is LQKENI. There are 16 residues in the CDR3. With V trimmed by 1 base and J by 9 bases, 9 bases remained unmatched. CDR3 nucleotide sequence: TGTGCCAGCTCACCACGGGACAGATTCGAAGGTTCACCCCTCCACTTT. Protein: CASSPRDRFEGSPLHF.

The V call is TRBV5-1, the J call TRBJ2-3; no clear D gene. Germline V gene data show CDR1 as SGHRS and CDR2 as YFSETQ. CDR3 length: 11 amino acids. The V and J ends lost 2 bases and 8 bases respectively, with 6 bases between them. The CDR3 region is CASSLEVTQYF. The DNA of the CDR3 is TGCGCCAGCAGCTTAGAGGTTACGCAGTATTTT.

The V call is TRBV5-1, the J call TRBJ1-4, with TRBD1 as a possible D gene (6 bases). From germline, CDR1 is SGHRS and CDR2 YFSETQ. V shed 2 bases and J shed 0 bases, with 11 bases lying between them. The CDR3 has 16 amino acids. The CDR3 loop is CASSFAGTTTNEKLFF. CDR3 DNA sequence: TGCGCCAGCAGCTTTGCTGGGACAACAACTAATGAAAAACTGTTTTTT.

This sequence joins TRBV2 and TRBJ2-1; the D is unclear. The CDR3 has 15 amino acids. Deletions cut 6 bases from V and 0 bases from J, with 12 bases between. Per germline, CDR1 SNHLY and CDR2 FYNNEI. The CDR3 spells CASSVRLSSYNEQFF. The CDR3 bases are TGTGCCAGCAGCGTTAGACTGAGCTCCTACAATGAGCAGTTCTTC.

This chain uses TRBV7-2 with TRBJ2-7, with 10 bases identical to TRBD1. Unmatched junction bases numbered 12, after V lost 6 bases and J lost 4 bases. CDR3 length equals 16 residues. The V gene's germline CDR1 is SGHTA and CDR2 FQGNSA. The CDR3 DNA is TGTGCCAGCAGTCGACACCCCGGACAGGGGGGTTACGAGCAGTACTTC. It is translated as CASSRHPGQGGYEQYF.

This clone turned up a few times. V is TRBV19 and J is TRBJ1-2, with D perhaps TRBD1 (5 bases). Germline loops: CDR1 LNHDA, CDR2 SQIVND (reference sequence). With 3 bases removed from V and 2 bases from J, the gap between germline ends came to 10 bases. The CDR3 length is 14 residues. In DNA, the CDR3 is TGTGCCAGTAGTATTGGAGACAGCAACTATGGCTACACCTTC. It yields the protein CASSIGDSNYGYTF.

The chain uses TRBV2 and TRBJ2-3, with D hard to call. In germline, CDR1 is SNHLY, CDR2 FYNNEI. V lost 2 bases and J lost 4, with 10 bases in between. CDR3 size: 14 residues. CDR3 in amino acids: CASSEFTDADTQYF. As DNA, the CDR3 is TGTGCCAGCAGTGAATTTACAGACGCAGATACGCAGTATTTT.

The rearrangement joins TRBV6-5 to TRBJ1-5; 10 bases map to TRBD1. CDR3 length equals 14 residues. V lost 6 bases to trimming and J lost 2 bases; unmatched junction nucleotides: 1. Germline V gives CDR1 MNHEY, CDR2 SVGAGI. CDR3 residues: CASSGQGGNQPQHF. The CDR3 region has the DNA TGTGCCAGCAGCGGACAGGGGGGCAATCAGCCCCAGCATTTT.

The chain has TRBV19 and TRBJ1-5; D is perhaps TRBD1 (6 bases). Trimming left V 3 bases short and J 2 bases short, with 11 bases between. The CDR3 extends over 15 amino acids. CDR1 and CDR2 from the germline V gene are LNHDA and SQIVND (reference sequence). DNA of the CDR3: TGTGCCAGTAGTATTCAGGCAGGGGGCAATCAGCCCCAGCATTTT. Translation gives CASSIQAGGNQPQHF.

As to this clone: The sample has other DNA sequences that encode this CDR3 too. This chain uses TRBV20-1 with TRBJ2-2, with TRBD1 as a possible D gene (5 bases). Between the trimmed V and J ends, which lost 3 bases and 6 bases, there was a span of 8 bases. The CDR3 spans 12 residues. CDR1 and CDR2 (germline): DFQATT, SNEGSKA (reference sequence). DNA of the CDR3: TGCAGTGCTAGTGGCAGGGCCGGGGAGCTGTTTTTT. Translated, it gives CSASGRAGELFF.

The rearrangement links TRBV9 to TRBJ2-2, with TRBD2 identical over 10 bases. The CDR3 loop spans 14 amino acids. Per germline, CDR1 SGDLS and CDR2 YYNGEE. The trim removed 2 bases at V and 9 bases at J, leaving 4 bases unmatched. The DNA of the CDR3 is TGTGCCAGCAGCGTTGGACTAGCGGACAGGGAGCTGTTTTTT. Its translation is CASSVGLADRELFF.